This T cell receptor beta chain was recorded in a study of CD8+ T cells in alopecia areata. The CDR3 contains 17 residues. After removal of 5 bases from V and 1 base from J, the junction contained 6 bases not matched to a gene. The germline gives CDR1 LGHNA, CDR2 YSLEER. Following RNA extraction, reverse transcription yielded cDNA that acted as the sequencing template. The data were produced by immunoSEQ multiplex PCR, yet TCRdb's version contains in-frame clones alone and is incomplete. The table lists 87,000 or so clones, 70% to 80% of them singletons. Treatment here: oral pan-JAK inhibitor, 5-10 mg twice daily. PBMCs, the starting material, were the source of sorted CD4+ and CD8+ T cells.

The sample in question was CD8+ T cells sorted from blood, obtained around week 46, from a patient treated with tofacitinib. The source of this sequence is a human donor with alopecia areata. The V and J genes are TRBV4-3 and TRBJ2-3; 13 bases agree with TRBD2. CDR3 bases: TGCGCCAGCAGCGCCCGGACTAGCGGGGGAGGCACAGATACGCAGTATTTT. Its protein is CASSARTSGGGTDTQYF.